What follows describes a single T cell receptor beta chain. The antigen remains unidentified. The source of the sample is a study of T-cell memory formation after mild COVID-19. Study at large: TCR clustering was largely donor specific.

The ends lost 4 bases at V and 8 bases at J; junction bases unmatched: 3. CDR3 length: 13 amino acids. In germline, CDR1 is SGHRS, CDR2 YFSETQ. TCRdb itself ran the 5' RACE reads through MiXCR, one entry per CDR3 protein. The sample lists some 330,000 distinct CDR3 sequences, approximately 21% occurring once. The study's findings and limits: Clones contracting over day 15 to 85 were CD4/CD8 balanced, with later expanders leaning CD4+. Pre-infection memory carried some responding clones, suggesting that cross-reactive memory joined.

This receptor was obtained from an adult woman who had mild COVID-19 (a few samples of this study predate the infection). Cell type and time point are not known. This rearrangement joins TRBV5-1 to TRBJ2-3; 11 positions match TRBD2. Sequencing was performed on PBMCs or a T cell subset sorted from them (not recorded which). CDR3 coding DNA: TGCGCCAGCAGCCTGGGGACTAGCGGTACGCAGTATTTT. This encodes CASSLGTSGTQYF.